This T cell receptor (beta chain) is from a study of pediatric ulcerative colitis. V trimming: 3 bases; J trimming: 1 base; junction bases outside the gene matches: 8. The CDR3 sequence is 16 residues long. Germline V lookup: CDR1 SGHRS, CDR2 YFSETQ. The rectum was sampled with one to two pinch biopsies at colonoscopy. As to this clone: As yet, its antigen is unknown.

Sequencing depth was up to 500,000 reads per sample. Assay: immunoSEQ multiplex PCR; the TCRdb copy retains only in-frame clones and omits some. The sample lists around 37,000 clones, roughly four fifths occurring once. General study points: Blood-derived T cells may be present in rectal pinch biopsies. Acute severe colitis showed lower rectal diversity from clonal expansions. Ulcerative colitis patients shared more blood-rectal clones than controls.

The sequencing input was gut tissue. The sequence derives from a boy aged 5-17 years with severe ulcerative colitis. This chain links TRBV5-1 with TRBJ1-1; 8 positions match TRBD1. In DNA, the CDR3 is TGCGCCAGCAGCTCAGGACAGGGAGTACGGAACACTGAAGCTTTCTTT. Translation gives CASSSGQGVRNTEAFF.